A single sample is the source of the 31 T cell receptor beta chains below, sequenced in a study of cytomegalovirus exposure and HLA in healthy donors. Researchers ran the PCR with 60 Vbeta and 13 Jbeta primers. Assay: immunoSEQ multiplex PCR; the TCRdb copy retains only in-frame clones and omits some. The sample carries 100,000 to 150,000 clones, around four fifths recorded once. The sample consisted of PBMCs. The receptors shown here come from a female donor in good health and CMV-seronegative.

The CDR3 here is CATGMGNPEKLFF. The CDR3 DNA is TGTGCCACGGGGATGGGGAACCCTGAAAAACTGTTTTTT. The chain links TRBV27 to TRBJ1-4, with D unclear. The CDR3 is made up of 13 amino acids. The V gene's germline CDR1 is MNHEY and CDR2 SMNVEV (reference sequence). V gave up 10 bases and J gave up 7 bases, with 16 bases separating them.

This clone was found a few times. CDR3 residues: CASSKRTGWDTEAFF. In DNA form, the CDR3 reads TGTGCCAGCAGTAAGAGGACAGGTTGGGACACTGAAGCTTTCTTT. The gene calls are TRBV27 and TRBJ1-1; TRBD1 matches 7 bases. The CDR3 runs 15 residues. CDR1 MNHEY and CDR2 SMNVEV come from the germline V gene (reference sequence). Unmatched junction bases numbered 9, after V lost 5 bases and J lost 3 bases.

The chain employs TRBV7-8 and TRBJ2-2, with 11 bases lining up with TRBD2. The V segment lost 3 bases and the J segment 5 bases; nucleotides outside the gene matches: 5. CDR1 and CDR2 (germline): SGHVS, FQNEAQ. The CDR3 sequence is 16 residues long. The CDR3: CASSFQLAGVTGELFF. CDR3 nucleotides: TGTGCCAGCAGCTTTCAACTAGCGGGAGTAACCGGGGAGCTGTTTTTT.

The V call is TRBV29-1, the J call TRBJ1-2; TRBD1 matches 8 bases. The CDR3 runs 15 residues. The V and J ends lost 1 base and 7 bases, in that order; junction bases with no gene match: 11. Germline V gene lookup returns CDR1 SQVTM and CDR2 ANQGSEA. The CDR3 protein is CSVEGGQGAYGGYTF. CDR3 DNA sequence: TGCAGCGTTGAAGGGGGGCAGGGGGCGTATGGTGGCTACACCTTC.

This clone appeared a few times. The V call is TRBV25-1, the J call TRBJ1-1; TRBD1 aligns across 8 bases. The germline V gene encodes CDR1 MGHDK and CDR2 SYGVNS. This CDR3 spans 16 amino acids. J gave up 0 bases and V 6 bases, and 9 bases lay outside the gene matches. This CDR3 is CASSDRGMSLNTEAFF. The CDR3 nucleotides read TGTGCCAGCAGCGACAGGGGTATGAGCCTGAACACTGAAGCTTTCTTT.

The chain couples TRBV27 to TRBJ1-2; D remains ambiguous. Germline lookup yields CDR1 MNHEY and CDR2 SMNVEV (reference sequence). The CDR3 runs 15 residues. Trimming removed 4 bases at V and 3 bases at J, with 15 bases between. CDR3 residues: CASSWAGDGDYGYTF. The CDR3 bases are TGTGCCAGCAGTTGGGCCGGGGATGGGGACTATGGCTACACCTTC.

The rearrangement links TRBV7-3 to TRBJ2-7; a possible D gene is TRBD2 (7 bases). The length of the CDR3 is 15 residues. The V and J ends lost 5 bases and 2 bases respectively, with 16 bases between them. The germline V gene encodes CDR1 SGHTA and CDR2 FQGTGA. The CDR3 DNA reads as TGTGCCAGCAGCCCGGGGGGCGGGACGACCTACGAGCAGTACTTC. This encodes CASSPGGGTTYEQYF.

The CDR3 sequence: CASDRGLEAFF. In DNA, the CDR3 is TGTGCCTCCGACAGGGGCCTTGAAGCTTTCTTT. The chain combines TRBV30 with TRBJ1-1; TRBD1 matches at 8 bases. The CDR3 sequence is 11 residues long. Germline V lookup: CDR1 GTSNPN, CDR2 SVGIG (reference sequence). V lost 7 bases to trimming and J lost 7 bases; unmatched junction nucleotides: 5.

V and J are TRBV12-5 and TRBJ2-1; 11 nucleotides agree with TRBD2. V was pared by 1 base and J by 2 bases, with 1 base of the junction left unmatched. Germline-derived CDR1 and CDR2 are LGHNT and FRNRAP. The CDR3 covers 16 residues. CDR3 in amino acids: CASGLALAGAYNEQFF. The CDR3 DNA sequence: TGTGCTAGTGGTTTGGCACTAGCGGGGGCCTACAATGAGCAGTTCTTC.

The V call is TRBV7-9, the J call TRBJ1-1; 8 bases map to TRBD1. CDR1 SEHNR and CDR2 FQNEAQ come from the germline V gene (reference sequence). There are 14 residues in the CDR3. Losses at the gene ends were 2 bases for V and 2 bases for J; bases not matched to a gene: 1. CDR3 bases: TGTGCCAGCAGCTTAACAGGGGGAAACACTGAAGCTTTCTTT. Protein sequence: CASSLTGGNTEAFF. The variable domain in full, with the rest retrieved from reference TRBV7-9 and TRBJ1-1, is DTGVSQNPRHKITKRGQNVTFRCDPISEHNRLYWYRQTLGQGPEFLTYFQNEAQLEKSRLLSDRFSAERPKGSFSTLEIQRTEQGDSAMYLCASSLTGGNTEAFFGQGTRLTVV.

V and J are TRBV5-1 and TRBJ1-2; TRBD1 aligns across 8 bases. Germline V gene lookup returns CDR1 SGHRS and CDR2 YFSETQ. With V trimmed by 2 bases and J by 4 bases, 4 bases remained unmatched. This CDR3 spans 14 amino acids. CDR3 nucleotides: TGCGCCAGCAGCTTACAGGGGGTGGGCTATGGCTACACCTTC. It specifies CASSLQGVGYGYTF.

Turning to this clone: The junction departs from germline at one end; a sequencing error may be responsible. The chain combines TRBV7-9 with TRBJ1-1; D unresolved. Germline V gene lookup returns CDR1 SEHNR and CDR2 FQNEAQ (reference sequence). The CDR3 is 15 residues long. The CDR3 DNA follows: TGTTCCAGCAGCTTACGGTCCCGGGGAGTCACTGAAGCTTTCTTT. Translation gives CSSSLRSRGVTEAFF.

This chain uses TRBV19 with TRBJ2-7; the match to TRBD2 covers 8 bases. Looked up from germline, CDR1 is LNHDA and CDR2 is SQIVND (reference sequence). CDR3 size: 14 residues. V shed 4 bases and J 2 bases; nucleotides not matched to a gene: 4. CDR3 residues: CASSNRGRTYEQYF. CDR3 nucleotide sequence: TGTGCCAGTAGTAATCGCGGGAGGACCTACGAGCAGTACTTC.

The gene calls are TRBV27 and TRBJ2-7; D is unresolved. The CDR3 sequence is 11 residues long. In germline, CDR1 is MNHEY, CDR2 SMNVEV (reference sequence). Trimming removed 7 bases from V and 0 bases from J, with 4 bases in between. For the CDR3, the DNA is TGTGCCAGCACCATCTCCTACGAGCAGTACTTC. Protein: CASTISYEQYF.

V and J are TRBV7-6 and TRBJ2-7, with D perhaps TRBD2 (6 bases). Trimming cost V 5 bases and J 2 bases, with 16 bases left between them. The CDR3 is made up of 15 amino acids. Germline values: CDR1 SGHVS, CDR2 FNYEAQ. The CDR3 DNA follows: TGTGCCAGCAGCCTTCGAGTAGCGGAGACCTACGAGCAGTACTTC. This gives the protein CASSLRVAETYEQYF.

V is TRBV4-1 and J is TRBJ2-7; possibly TRBD1 for D (5 bases). The CDR3 runs to 13 residues. The germline V gene encodes CDR1 MGHRA and CDR2 YSYEKL. The V gene lost 1 base and the J gene lost 5 bases, with 9 bases spanning the gap. In DNA form, the CDR3 reads TGCGCCAGCAGCCAAGTCGTCAGGGACGAGCAGTACTTC. Protein product: CASSQVVRDEQYF.

With regard to this clone: An end of the junction does not agree with germline; a read error may underlie this. The chain has TRBV28 and TRBJ2-7, with 12 bases matching TRBD2. The CDR3 totals 13 residues. CDR1 is MDHEN, CDR2 SYDVKM, per germline. CDR3 coding DNA: TGTGCCAGCAGCCCAAGGACTAGCGGGATTGAGAACTTC. Amino acids: CASSPRTSGIENF.

This rearrangement joins TRBV6-1 to TRBJ1-5, with 10 bases aligning to TRBD1. The ends lost 5 bases at V and 7 bases at J; junction bases unmatched: 8. The germline gives CDR1 MNHNS, CDR2 SASEGT. The CDR3 totals 15 residues. Here the CDR3 reads CASSPTTGGGQPQHF. The CDR3 coding sequence is TGTGCCAGCAGTCCGACGACAGGGGGCGGGCAGCCCCAGCATTTT.

The chain joins TRBV6-6 to TRBJ2-1, with TRBD2 matching over 9 bases. J lost 3 bases, V lost 6 bases, and 6 bases had no gene match. This CDR3 contains 15 residues. CDR1 is MNHNY and CDR2 is SVGAGI in the germline V gene (reference sequence). CDR3 residues: CASSLTREGYNEQFF. CDR3 nucleotides: TGTGCCAGCAGCCTAACGCGGGAGGGCTACAATGAGCAGTTCTTC.

V usage is TRBV9 and J usage is TRBJ2-7; tentatively, D is TRBD1 (5 bases). The CDR3 has 14 amino acids. CDR1 and CDR2 (germline): SGDLS, YYNGEE. V was pared by 4 bases and J by 3 bases, with 14 bases between. The CDR3 DNA follows: TGTGCCAGCAGCACCTCCCAGGGAATCTACGAGCAGTACTTC. It is translated as CASSTSQGIYEQYF.

The rearrangement links TRBV2 to TRBJ2-3; TRBD1 agrees at 8 bases. The V and J ends lost 8 bases and 6 bases, in that order; junction bases with no gene match: 4. Germline-derived CDR1 and CDR2 are SNHLY and FYNNEI. CDR3 length equals 12 residues. The CDR3 bases are TGTGCCAGCGCGGACAGGGCTGATACGCAGTATTTT. Translating it yields CASADRADTQYF.

This chain connects TRBV4-1 to TRBJ2-5, with D possibly TRBD1 on 5 matching bases. The DNA end is more similar to TRBJ2-7, so the J call may be wrong. Germline CDR1 is MGHRA and CDR2 is YSYEKL. CDR3 size: 15 residues. CDR3 DNA sequence: TGCGCCAGCAGCCAAGACGGCAGGGCGGAATCCGAGCAGTACTTC. This translates into CASSQDGRAESEQYF.

This chain joins TRBV4-3 and TRBJ1-1; maybe TRBD1 (5 bases). The CDR3 extends over 15 amino acids. The ends were cut back, 1 base at V and 4 bases at J, with 13 bases in the middle. Germline V gene data show CDR1 as LGHNA and CDR2 as YSLEER. The CDR3 DNA reads TGCGCCAGCAGCCAAGTTCGGGGGGGAGCCACTGAAGCTTTCTTT. It specifies CASSQVRGGATEAFF.

This sequence joins TRBV7-8 and TRBJ2-7; 7 bases align to TRBD2. CDR3 length: 14 amino acids. Germline V gives CDR1 SGHVS, CDR2 FQNEAQ. V lost 2 bases and J lost 2; bases outside the gene matches: 3. CDR3 region: CASSLLGGAYEQYF. DNA of the CDR3: TGTGCCAGCAGCTTACTTGGGGGGGCCTACGAGCAGTACTTC.

The chain links TRBV28 to TRBJ2-3, with 7 positions matching TRBD2. V gave up 3 bases and J gave up 3 bases; unmatched junction bases: 3. The germline gives CDR1 MDHEN, CDR2 SYDVKM. CDR3 length: 14 residues. The CDR3 protein is CASSFAGVTDTQYF. DNA for the CDR3: TGTGCCAGCAGTTTCGCGGGAGTGACAGATACGCAGTATTTT.

The V call is TRBV19, the J call TRBJ1-1; no clear D gene. Deletions cut 1 base from V and 5 bases from J, with 14 bases between. The length of the CDR3 is 15 residues. Germline values: CDR1 LNHDA, CDR2 SQIVND (reference sequence). This CDR3 is CASSIGEFSGTEAFF. The CDR3 coding sequence is TGTGCCAGTAGTATAGGTGAATTTTCGGGAACTGAAGCTTTCTTT.

The CDR3 loop is CASSPRRGLDGYTF. The CDR3 DNA is TGTGCCAGCTCACCAAGAAGGGGGCTAGATGGCTACACCTTC. J is TRBJ1-2 and V is TRBV18; 7 bases are shared with TRBD1. The CDR3 loop spans 14 amino acids. The junction had 6 bases not matched to a gene; V was cut back by 2 bases and J by 6 bases. In germline, CDR1 is KGHSH, CDR2 LQKENI.

The J gene is TRBJ2-3, the V gene TRBV4-3; TRBD2 matches 15 bases. The germline V gene encodes CDR1 LGHNA and CDR2 YSLEER. The V gene end was trimmed by 1 base and the J gene end by 2 bases; junction bases not matched to a gene: 13. CDR3 size: 21 residues. In DNA form, the CDR3 reads TGCGCCAGCAGCCAAGGATACGTAGGGACTAGCGGGAGGTCCGTCACAGATACGCAGTATTTT. Encoded protein: CASSQGYVGTSGRSVTDTQYF.

The chain is built from TRBV4-2 and TRBJ2-5; 10 nucleotides line up with TRBD2. V trimming: 1 base; J trimming: 5 bases; junction bases outside the gene matches: 10. Germline values: CDR1 LGHNA, CDR2 YNFKEQ. The CDR3 runs to 17 residues. The CDR3 loop is CASSQVGQGLASETQYF. CDR3 in DNA: TGTGCCAGCAGCCAAGTCGGCCAGGGACTAGCGTCGGAGACCCAGTACTTC.

The J gene is TRBJ1-5, the V gene TRBV5-6; TRBD1 is a possible D gene (6 bases). The CDR3 runs 14 residues. Germline CDR1 reads SGHDT; CDR2 reads YYEEEE. Trimming removed 3 bases from V and 3 bases from J, with 10 bases in between. The CDR3 DNA sequence: TGTGCCAGCAGCTCAACAGGGCCCAATCAGCCCCAGCATTTT. It specifies CASSSTGPNQPQHF. The full variable domain, rest sourced from reference TRBV5-6 and TRBJ1-5, is DAGVTQSPTHLIKTRGQQVTLRCSPKSGHDTVSWYQQALGQGPQFIFQYYEEEERQRGNFPDRFSGHQFPNYSSELNVNALLLGDSALYLCASSSTGPNQPQHFGDGTRLSIL.

The CDR3 is CASSFSPKRTGHEQYF. The CDR3 DNA follows: TGTGCCAGCAGTTTCTCACCGAAGCGGACAGGTCACGAGCAGTACTTC. The rearrangement uses TRBV28 and TRBJ2-7; 7 bases are a match to TRBD1. The CDR3 length is 16 residues. V dropped 3 bases and J dropped 5; count of bases not matched to a gene: 13. Germline lookup yields CDR1 MDHEN and CDR2 SYDVKM.